The T cell receptor beta chain described here comes from a study of blood T cell repertoires in COVID-19. Looking at the study overall: PBMCs, B-cell-depleted T cells, or T cells were the source of the cDNA or gDNA that made up the material.

Germline CDR1 MDHEN, CDR2 SYDVKM. The ends lost 7 bases at V and 6 bases at J; junction bases unmatched: 11. This CDR3 has 14 amino acids. Here immunoSEQ multiplex PCR was the method, and the copy in TCRdb shows in-frame clones only, minus some. The table has over 350,000 clones, around 89% seen once. This sequence was found in a woman aged 25 to 39 with acute or convalescent COVID-19. This chain connects TRBV28 to TRBJ2-7, with 8 bases identical to TRBD1. Material: peripheral blood. In DNA form, the CDR3 reads TGTGCCAGCAAACCTCCGGGACAGGTCTCCGAGCAGTACTTC. Amino acids: CASKPPGQVSEQYF.